This record covers a single T cell receptor (beta chain). Its antigen is unknown. Between the trimmed V and J ends, which lost 0 bases and 9 bases, there was a span of 19 bases. The germline V gene has CDR1 SGHDT and CDR2 YYEEEE. CDR3 size: 16 residues. This entry comes from a study of T cell responses to AZD1222 COVID-19 vaccine. Overall study findings and caveats: Only 5 to 7 AZD1222 recipients were seropositive at baseline. Following two doses of AZD1222, Spike-specific TCR breadth and depth rose. Clonal diversity may have been underestimated, and the donors were mostly white British, with more females than males.

TCRdb's table, derived via immunoSEQ multiplex PCR, lists solely in-frame clones and lacks some. The sample consists of approximately 120,000 clones, around nine tenths of them appearing once. The sequence was obtained from an adult in good health. V gene TRBV5-6 combines with J gene TRBJ1-3; perhaps TRBD1 as D (5 bases). The source was peripheral blood, collected on day 0 of AZD1222 vaccination. The CDR3 DNA is TGTGCCAGCAGCTTGGCCGGCGGGGCTAAACTGGGCACCATATATTTT. Its protein product is CASSLAGGAKLGTIYF.